The 7 T cell receptor beta chains reported below all come from one sample, sequenced in a study of CD8+ T cells in alopecia areata. The sequencing template was cDNA reverse transcribed from extracted RNA. Sequenced by immunoSEQ multiplex PCR; TCRdb stores in-frame clones only, minus some. The sample has 150,000 or so clones, about 50% seen once; the top ten hold roughly a fifth. The sample in question was CD8+ T cells sorted from blood, obtained at week 0. The source is a human donor with alopecia areata.

V and J are TRBV19 and TRBJ2-2, with 9 bases lining up with TRBD2. Germline V CDR1 and CDR2: LNHDA, SQIVND (reference sequence). The CDR3 totals 15 residues. V lost 3 bases to trimming and J lost 7 bases; unmatched junction nucleotides: 6. The CDR3 loop is CASSIGSSGDGELFF. The DNA of the CDR3 is TGTGCCAGTAGTATCGGGTCTAGCGGGGACGGGGAGCTGTTTTTT.

The CDR3 loop reads CASSPHSGGINEQYF. CDR3 bases: TGTGCCAGCAGCCCGCACAGCGGGGGTATTAACGAGCAGTACTTC. The chain combines TRBV11-1 with TRBJ2-7, with 8 positions matching TRBD2. With 5 bases clipped from V and 5 bases from J, the junction kept 11 bases outside the gene matches. This CDR3 is 15 amino acids long. Germline values: CDR1 SGHAT, CDR2 FQDESV (reference sequence). The full variable domain, with the rest looked up from reference TRBV11-1 and TRBJ2-7, is EAEVAQSPRYKITEKSQAVAFWCDPISGHATLYWYRQILGQGPELLVQFQDESVVDDSQLPKDRFSAERLKGVDSTLKIQPAELGDSAMYLCASSPHSGGINEQYFGPGTRLTVT.

The J gene is TRBJ2-6, the V gene TRBV27; 7 positions agree with TRBD2. The germline CDR1 and CDR2 sequences are MNHEY and SMNVEV (reference sequence). The CDR3 is made up of 16 amino acids. The junction had 3 bases not matched to a gene; V was cut back by 2 bases and J by 2 bases. CDR3: CASSLAGGTGANVLTF. The CDR3 bases are TGTGCCAGCAGTTTAGCCGGGGGGACTGGGGCCAACGTCCTGACTTTC.

The genes are TRBV7-6 and TRBJ2-7; 7 nucleotides line up with TRBD2. The CDR3 contains 13 residues. V dropped 0 bases and J dropped 6; count of bases not matched to a gene: 2. Germline V lookup: CDR1 SGHVS, CDR2 FNYEAQ. CDR3 nucleotide sequence: TGTGCCAGCAGCTTAGCTTGGGGGGGCGAGCAGTACTTC. As protein: CASSLAWGGEQYF. Looking up the rest from reference TRBV7-6 and TRBJ2-7 gives the full variable domain: GAGVSQSPRYKVTKRGQDVALRCDPISGHVSLYWYRQALGQGPEFLTYFNYEAQQDKSGLPNDRFSAERPEGSISTLTIQRTEQRDSAMYRCASSLAWGGEQYFGPGTRLTVT.

Here the CDR3 DNA reads TGTGCCAGCAGCCAAGATGTGTCCGTTCCAGGGGCTGGGGCCAACGTCCTGACTTTC. It is translated as CASSQDVSVPGAGANVLTF. The gene calls are TRBV14 and TRBJ2-6, with D perhaps TRBD1 (6 bases). The CDR3 length is 19 residues. From germline, CDR1 is SGHDN and CDR2 FVKESK. The V gene lost 0 bases and the J gene lost 2 bases, with 17 bases spanning the gap.

The chain couples TRBV27 to TRBJ1-2; the D gene is possibly TRBD1 (6 bases). Per the germline V gene, CDR1 is MNHEY and CDR2 is SMNVEV (reference sequence). The ends were cut back, 0 bases at V and 6 bases at J, with 17 bases in the middle. The CDR3 has 16 residues. CDR3 residues: CASSLSGLTGGDGYTF. In nucleotides, the CDR3 is TGTGCCAGCAGTTTATCGGGGTTGACAGGAGGGGATGGCTACACCTTC.

The V call is TRBV4-1, the J call TRBJ2-1, with D possibly TRBD1 on 5 matching bases. In germline, CDR1 is MGHRA, CDR2 YSYEKL. This CDR3 is 12 amino acids long. Trimming pared 3 bases from V and 13 bases from J, leaving 13 bases between. The CDR3 sequence is CASSHTWGLQFF. The CDR3 DNA is TGCGCCAGCAGCCACACCTGGGGCCTACAGTTCTTC.